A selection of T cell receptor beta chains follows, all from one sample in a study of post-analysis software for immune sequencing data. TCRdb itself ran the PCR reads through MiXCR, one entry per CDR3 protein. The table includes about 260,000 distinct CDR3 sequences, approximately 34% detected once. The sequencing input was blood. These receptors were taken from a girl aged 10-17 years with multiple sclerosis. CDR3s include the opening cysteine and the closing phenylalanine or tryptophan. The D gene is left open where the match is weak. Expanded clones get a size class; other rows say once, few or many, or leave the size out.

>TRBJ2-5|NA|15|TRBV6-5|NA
TGTGCCAGCAGTTACTCGACCGGGAACCAAGAGACCCAGTACTTC
CASSYSTGNQETQYF
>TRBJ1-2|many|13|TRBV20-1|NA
TGCAGTGCACCTCAGACAGCGACCTATGGCTACACCTTC
CSAPQTATYGYTF
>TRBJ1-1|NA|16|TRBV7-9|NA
TGTGCCAGCAGCTTAGCCGGGGGCGCGAGGGGTACTGAAGCTTTCTTT
CASSLAGGARGTEAFF
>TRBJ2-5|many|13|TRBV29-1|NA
TGCAGCGTCGCCGGGACATACCAAGAGACCCAGTACTTC
CSVAGTYQETQYF
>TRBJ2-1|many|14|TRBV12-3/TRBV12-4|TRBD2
TGTGCCAGCAGTTCCGGGAGGGCCCCAGATGAGCAGTTCTTC
CASSSGRAPDEQFF
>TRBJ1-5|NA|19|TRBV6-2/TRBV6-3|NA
TGTGCCAGCAGTTACTCGACGGGCGACATTACGTCGCGCAATCAGCCCCAGCATTTT
CASSYSTGDITSRNQPQHF
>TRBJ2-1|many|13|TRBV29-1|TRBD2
TGCAGCGTTGAGGGACTAGTGGGCAATGAGCAGTTCTTC
CSVEGLVGNEQFF
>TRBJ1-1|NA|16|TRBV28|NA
TGTGCCAGCAACGACGCCCTCCGGGGTCGGGACACTGAAGCTTTCTTT
CASNDALRGRDTEAFF
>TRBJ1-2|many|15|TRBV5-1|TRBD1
TGCGCCAGCCGGGACAGCATAACATCTAACTATGGCTACACCTTC
CASRDSITSNYGYTF
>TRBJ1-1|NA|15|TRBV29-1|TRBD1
TGCAGCGTCAAACTAGACAGGGGATTGAACACTGAAGCTTTCTTT
CSVKLDRGLNTEAFF
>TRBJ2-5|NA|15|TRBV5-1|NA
TGCGCCAGCAGCTCTCTAGGCCTACCTCAAGAGACCCAGTACTTC
CASSSLGLPQETQYF
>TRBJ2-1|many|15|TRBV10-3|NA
TGTGCCATCAGTGAGGGGCTAGCGTTAACGAATGAGCAGTTCTTC
CAISEGLALTNEQFF
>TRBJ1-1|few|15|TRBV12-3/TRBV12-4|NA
TGTGCCAGCAGTTTAGTTGCGTCTACTAACACTGAAGCTTTCTTT
CASSLVASTNTEAFF
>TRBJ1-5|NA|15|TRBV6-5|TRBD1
TGTGCCAGCAGCTCGACAGGGTTGAGCAATCAGCCCCAGCATTTT
CASSSTGLSNQPQHF
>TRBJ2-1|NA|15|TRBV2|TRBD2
TGTGCCAGCAGTCCAGCGGGGGACTCCTACAATGAGCAGTTCTTC
CASSPAGDSYNEQFF
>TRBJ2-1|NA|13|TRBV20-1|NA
TGCAGTGCTAGAGACTTGAGTTACAATGAGCAGTTCTTC
CSARDLSYNEQFF
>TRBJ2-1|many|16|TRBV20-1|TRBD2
TGCAGTGCTAGAGACCCTAGCGGGAGGGCCCCGGATGAGCAGTTCTTC
CSARDPSGRAPDEQFF
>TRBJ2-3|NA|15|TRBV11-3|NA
TGTGCCAGCAGCTTAGCGGCAGGAAGAACAGATACGCAGTATTTT
CASSLAAGRTDTQYF
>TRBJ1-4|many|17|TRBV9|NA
TGTGCCAGCAGCGTAGGGAGTTCGGCCTTTACTAATGAAAAACTGTTTTTT
CASSVGSSAFTNEKLFF
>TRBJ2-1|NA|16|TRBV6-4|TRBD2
TGTGCCAGCAGTGACTCGGGGGGGAGCTCCTACAATGAGCAGTTCTTC
CASSDSGGSSYNEQFF
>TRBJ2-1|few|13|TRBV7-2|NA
TGTGCCAACGAGTGGGACCCGGCGGGTGAGCAGTTCTTC
CANEWDPAGEQFF
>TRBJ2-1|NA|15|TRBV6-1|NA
TGTGCCAGCAGTGAGGCTCTAACCTTCCGGCAGGAGCAGTTCTTC
CASSEALTFRQEQFF
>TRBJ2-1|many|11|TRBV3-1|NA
TGTGCCGCATGTTCTTACAATGAGCAGTTCTTC
CAACSYNEQFF
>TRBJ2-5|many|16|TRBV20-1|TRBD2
TGCAGTGCTAGAGTTCCGACTAGCGGGGGGGCAGAGACCCAGTACTTC
CSARVPTSGGAETQYF
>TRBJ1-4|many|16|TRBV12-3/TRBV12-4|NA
TGTGCCAGCAGTTTATTCTCGCTACAAGGGGATGAAAAACTGTTTTTT
CASSLFSLQGDEKLFF
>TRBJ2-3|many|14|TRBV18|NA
TGTGCCAGCTCTTGGACGAGCAGCACAGATACGCAGTATTTT
CASSWTSSTDTQYF
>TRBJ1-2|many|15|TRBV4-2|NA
TGTGCCAGCAGCCAAGATGAAGTTACGGAGGATGGCTACACCTTC
CASSQDEVTEDGYTF
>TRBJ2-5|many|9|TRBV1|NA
TGCACCAGCAGATGGCCCCAGTACTTC
CTSRWPQYF
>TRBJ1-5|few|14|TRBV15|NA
TGTGCCACCAGCAGAGATCCAGTGCAGCAGCCCCAGCATTTT
CATSRDPVQQPQHF
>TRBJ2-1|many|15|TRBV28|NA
TGTGCCAGCAGTTTAGGCGGGGGCGCCTACAATGAGCAGTTCTTC
CASSLGGGAYNEQFF
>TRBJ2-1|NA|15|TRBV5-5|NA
TGTGCCAGCAGCCCTTACCAGGGGTCCTACAATGAGCAGTTCTTC
CASSPYQGSYNEQFF
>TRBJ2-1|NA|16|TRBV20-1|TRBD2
TGCAGTGCTAGAGATCTAGCGGGAGGGCCATACAATGAGCAGTTCTTC
CSARDLAGGPYNEQFF
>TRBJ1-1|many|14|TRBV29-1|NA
TGCAGCGCCCTAGCGGACAGTTTGAACACTGAAGCTTTCTTT
CSALADSLNTEAFF
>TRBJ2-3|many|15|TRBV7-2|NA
TGTGCCAGCAGCTTAGGGGAGTCTAGCACAGATACGCAGTATTTT
CASSLGESSTDTQYF
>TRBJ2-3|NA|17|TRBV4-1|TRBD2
TGCGCCAGCAGCCTCCTAAGGAGCGGGAGGGCCGAAGATACGCAGTATTTT
CASSLLRSGRAEDTQYF
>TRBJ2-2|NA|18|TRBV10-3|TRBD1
TGTGCCATCAGTGAGTCAGGCGGGACAGGGAGGAACACCGGGGAGCTGTTTTTT
CAISESGGTGRNTGELFF
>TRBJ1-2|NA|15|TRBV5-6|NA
TGTGCCAGCACCATCCTAACCACAGGGAACTATGGCTACACCTTC
CASTILTTGNYGYTF
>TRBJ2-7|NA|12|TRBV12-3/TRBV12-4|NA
TGTGCCAGCAGTTTAAGATCCTACGAGCAGTACTTC
CASSLRSYEQYF
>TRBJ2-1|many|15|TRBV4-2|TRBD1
TGTGCCAGCAGCCACCCGGGACAGAGTTACAATGAGCAGTTCTTC
CASSHPGQSYNEQFF
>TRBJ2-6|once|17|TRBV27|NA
TGTGCCAGCAGGGTGGGAAGCAATGGTTATGGGGCCAACGCCCTGACTTTC
CASRVGSNGYGANALTF
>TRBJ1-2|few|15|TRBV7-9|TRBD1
TGTGCCAGCAGCTCGCCTGGGACAGTCTACTATGGCTACACCTTC
CASSSPGTVYYGYTF
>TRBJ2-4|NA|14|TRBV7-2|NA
TGTGCCAGCAGCCATCCCAGAGCCAAAAACATTCAGTACTTC
CASSHPRAKNIQYF
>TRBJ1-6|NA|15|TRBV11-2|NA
TGTGCCAGCAGCTTAGAGCCGGGGACGAGTTCACCCCCCCACTTT
CASSLEPGTSSPPHF
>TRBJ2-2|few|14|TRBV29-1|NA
TGCAGCGTAAGGGAAGGGCTGAACACCGGGGAGCTGTTTTTT
CSVREGLNTGELFF
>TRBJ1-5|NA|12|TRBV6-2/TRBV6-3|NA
TGTGCCAGCAGCCAAGTCAATCAGCCCCAGCATTTT
CASSQVNQPQHF
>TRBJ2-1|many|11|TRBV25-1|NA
TGTGCCAGCAGGGATGCTAATGAGCAGTTCTTC
CASRDANEQFF
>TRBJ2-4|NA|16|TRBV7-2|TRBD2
TGTGCCAGCAGCTTATGGGTAGCGGGGCCCCCGGGTGAGCAGTACTTC
CASSLWVAGPPGEQYF
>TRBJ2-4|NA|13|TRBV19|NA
TGTGCCAGTACAGGGGTGGCAAAAAACATTCAGTACTTC
CASTGVAKNIQYF
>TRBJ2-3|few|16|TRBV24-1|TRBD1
TGTGCCACCAGTGAACCCGGGACAGGGGGCCCAGATACGCAGTATTTT
CATSEPGTGGPDTQYF
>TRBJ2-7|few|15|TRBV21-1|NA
TGTGCCAGCAGCAAAGAGGACAGGGGAGAGAACGAGCAGTACTTC
CASSKEDRGENEQYF
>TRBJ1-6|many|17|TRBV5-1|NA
TGCGCCAGCAGCTTGACGCCGTTTTTCTCCTATAATTCACCCCTCCACTTT
CASSLTPFFSYNSPLHF
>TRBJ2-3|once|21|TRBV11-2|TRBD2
TGTGCCAGCAGCCGGGGTCTCGGGGGGGGACTAGCGAAAATTAGCACACATACGCAGTATTTT
CASSRGLGGGLAKISTHTQYF
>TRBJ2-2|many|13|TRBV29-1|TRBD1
TGCAGCGCTACAGGGGAGAACACCGGGGAGCTGTTTTTT
CSATGENTGELFF
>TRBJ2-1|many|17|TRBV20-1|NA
TGCAGTGCTAGAGTTAGAGGGGGTCCGGAGAGGTACAATGAGCAGTTCTTC
CSARVRGGPERYNEQFF
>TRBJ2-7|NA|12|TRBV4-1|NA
TGCGCCAGCAGCCAAACTAAATACGAGCAGTACTTC
CASSQTKYEQYF
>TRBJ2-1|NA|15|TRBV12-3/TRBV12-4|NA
TGTGCCAGCAGCCCGGACCGTTACACCTACAATGAGCAGTTCTTC
CASSPDRYTYNEQFF
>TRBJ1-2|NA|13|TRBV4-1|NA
TGCGCCAGCAGCCAAGGGGAATCCTATGGCTACACCTTC
CASSQGESYGYTF